A selection of T cell receptor beta chains follows, all from one sample in a study of CD8 T cells in Susac syndrome. Each CDR3 protein gets one entry after TCRdb re-called the immunoSEQ multiplex PCR reads with MiXCR. The data show 100,000 to 150,000 distinct CDR3 sequences, with about 93% seen just once and around 0.078% held by the top ten. The specimen sequenced was CD4+ T cells from PBMCs. The receptors derive from a human donor in good health. Both conserved end residues are part of each CDR3. A D gene is named only where the DNA matches it firmly. Size is stated for part of the rows, as once, few or many counts, or as a class when the clone is expanded.

>-|TRBJ2-4|TRBD1|TRBV5-1
CASSKFPGQLAKNIQYF
TGCGCCAGCAGCAAATTTCCGGGACAGCTAGCCAAAAACATTCAGTACTTC
>-|TRBJ1-2|-|TRBV11-2
CASSLEGASNYGYTF
TGTGCCAGCAGCTTAGAAGGGGCCTCTAACTATGGCTACACCTTC
>few|TRBJ2-7|-|TRBV6-2/TRBV6-3
CASSRLRDWQSYEQYF
TGTGCCAGCAGCCGCCTGCGAGATTGGCAATCCTACGAGCAGTACTTC
>-|TRBJ1-2|-|TRBV29-1
CSVVPGPGGYTF
TGCAGCGTCGTACCGGGTCCGGGAGGCTACACCTTC
>-|TRBJ1-3|-|TRBV29-1
CSVVEAGNTIYF
TGCAGCGTTGTAGAGGCTGGAAACACCATATATTTT
>-|TRBJ2-2|TRBD2|TRBV7-2
CASRRTSGLMGTGELFF
TGTGCCAGCAGACGGACTAGCGGCCTGATGGGCACCGGGGAGCTGTTTTTT
>-|TRBJ1-4|-|TRBV5-1
CASSDPQGTNEKLFF
TGCGCCAGCAGCGACCCACAGGGAACTAATGAAAAACTGTTTTTT
>-|TRBJ2-1|TRBD2|TRBV25-1
CASSEASGTYNEQFF
TGTGCCAGCAGTGAAGCTAGCGGGACGTACAATGAGCAGTTCTTC
>-|TRBJ1-1|-|TRBV7-9
CASSLQEGTEAFF
TGTGCCAGCAGCTTACAGGAGGGGACTGAAGCTTTCTTT
>-|TRBJ1-1|-|TRBV19
CASSIYDEAFF
TGTGCCAGTAGTATCTATGATGAAGCTTTCTTT
>-|TRBJ2-7|-|TRBV7-2
CASRPQLSYEQYF
TGTGCCAGCAGGCCCCAACTCTCCTACGAGCAGTACTTC
>once|TRBJ2-1|TRBD2|TRBV6-1
CASMSWALAGDSKQFF
TGTGCCAGCATGTCTTGGGCACTAGCGGGAGACTCTAAGCAGTTCTTC
>-|TRBJ2-7|-|TRBV29-1
CSVQAGFNEQYF
TGCAGCGTTCAGGCAGGGTTCAACGAGCAGTACTTC
>once|TRBJ2-1|-|TRBV14
CASSQGWKSSYNEQFF
TGTGCCAGCAGCCAGGGTTGGAAAAGCTCCTACAATGAGCAGTTCTTC
>once|TRBJ2-5|TRBD2|TRBV7-9
CASSYAGEETQYF
TGTGCCAGCAGCTACGCGGGAGAAGAGACCCAGTACTTC
>-|TRBJ2-7|-|TRBV5-1
CASSSSTGLTYEQYF
TGCGCCAGCAGCTCGAGTACAGGGCTTACCTACGAGCAGTACTTC
>-|TRBJ1-2|-|TRBV20-1
CSARGGVYGYTF
TGCAGTGCTAGAGGTGGGGTCTATGGCTACACCTTC
>-|TRBJ2-5|TRBD2|TRBV20-1
CSALRGAGTETQYF
TGCAGTGCCCTGCGGGGGGCGGGAACGGAGACCCAGTACTTC
>-|TRBJ2-7|TRBD2|TRBV12-3/TRBV12-4
CASSPRDLAGDYEQYF
TGTGCCAGCAGCCCAAGGGACCTAGCGGGAGACTACGAGCAGTACTTC
>-|TRBJ2-5|-|TRBV7-6
CASSKTGEGETQYF
TGTGCCAGCAGCAAAACAGGGGAGGGAGAGACCCAGTACTTC
>-|TRBJ2-7|TRBD1|TRBV13
CASSLGGDRGPKYF
TGTGCCAGCAGCTTAGGGGGGGACAGGGGGCCGAAGTACTTC
>-|TRBJ2-3|TRBD1|TRBV7-8
CASHRGGTDTQYF
TGTGCCAGCCACAGGGGGGGCACAGATACGCAGTATTTT
>-|TRBJ2-5|-|TRBV10-2
CASSDPPGQETQYF
TGCGCCAGCAGTGACCCCCCCGGCCAAGAGACCCAGTACTTC
>-|TRBJ2-1|-|TRBV20-1
CSARADNEQFF
TGCAGTGCTAGAGCGGACAATGAGCAGTTCTTC
>-|TRBJ2-6|TRBD1|TRBV7-9
CASSHSRTGGFYRANVLTF
TGTGCCAGCAGCCACAGTAGGACAGGGGGCTTCTATAGAGCCAACGTCCTGACTTTC
>-|TRBJ1-1|-|TRBV7-2
CASSPRGGIGAFF
TGTGCCAGCAGCCCCCGGGGGGGGATTGGGGCTTTCTTT
>-|TRBJ1-5|-|TRBV27
CASSDLSNQPQHF
TGTGCCAGCAGTGACCTTAGCAATCAGCCCCAGCATTTT
>-|TRBJ1-5|-|TRBV27
CASSLSRDGSQPQHF
TGTGCCAGCAGTTTATCTCGGGACGGGAGTCAGCCCCAGCATTTT
>-|TRBJ2-5|-|TRBV10-3
CAISETGRNGETQYF
TGTGCCATCAGTGAAACAGGGAGGAATGGAGAGACCCAGTACTTC
>-|TRBJ1-1|TRBD1|TRBV6-2/TRBV6-3
CASSTGQVEAFF
TGTGCCAGCAGTACCGGACAGGTTGAAGCTTTCTTT
>-|TRBJ2-1|TRBD2|TRBV20-1
CSVRSGRGNEQFF
TGCAGTGTCCGTAGCGGGAGAGGAAATGAGCAGTTCTTC
>-|TRBJ2-1|TRBD1|TRBV5-6
CASSPMDRGPHNEQFF
TGTGCCAGCAGCCCAATGGACAGGGGTCCTCACAATGAGCAGTTCTTC
>-|TRBJ2-3|TRBD1|TRBV29-1
CSVGQGTSTDTQYF
TGCAGCGTTGGACAGGGCACTAGCACAGATACGCAGTATTTT
>-|TRBJ2-1|-|TRBV11-2
CASSEKWGNEQFF
TGTGCCAGCAGCGAAAAGTGGGGGAATGAGCAGTTCTTC
>-|TRBJ1-5|-|TRBV29-1
CSVRAGGSGNQPQHF
TGCAGCGTGCGAGCCGGGGGCAGCGGCAATCAGCCCCAGCATTTT
>-|TRBJ2-5|-|TRBV9
CASSVGGVDSGETQYF
TGTGCCAGCAGCGTAGGGGGGGTGGACAGCGGGGAGACCCAGTACTTC
>-|TRBJ1-3|-|TRBV20-1
CSAFGQSGNTIYF
TGCAGTGCTTTTGGACAGTCTGGAAACACCATATATTTT
>-|TRBJ2-7|-|TRBV2
CASSVSRADEQYF
TGTGCCAGCAGTGTCTCCAGGGCCGACGAGCAGTACTTC
>once|TRBJ1-5|-|TRBV24-1
CARWGAPPQHF
TGTGCCCGGTGGGGCGCCCCGCCCCAGCATTTT
>-|TRBJ2-7|-|TRBV20-1
CSARGASGNYEQYF
TGCAGTGCTAGGGGGGCTAGCGGAAACTACGAGCAGTACTTC
>-|TRBJ2-1|-|TRBV20-1
CSARELGLGYEQFF
TGCAGTGCTAGAGAACTAGGGCTGGGCTATGAGCAGTTCTTC
>once|TRBJ1-1|-|TRBV4-1
CASSQPSIRGSNTEAFF
TGCGCCAGCAGCCAACCCTCAATAAGGGGATCGAACACTGAAGCTTTCTTT
>once|TRBJ1-2|TRBD1|TRBV6-6
CASSSRTGGGDYGYTF
TGTGCCAGCAGCTCCAGGACAGGGGGCGGGGACTATGGCTACACCTTC
>-|TRBJ2-1|TRBD1|TRBV2
CASRDRGDEQFF
TGTGCCAGCAGAGACAGGGGCGATGAGCAGTTCTTC
>once|TRBJ1-5|TRBD1|TRBV5-1
CASSPSVGQGYQPQHF
TGCGCCAGCAGCCCTAGCGTGGGACAGGGGTATCAGCCCCAGCATTTT
>once|TRBJ1-1|-|TRBV30
CAWSPTPGLNTEAFF
TGTGCCTGGAGTCCGACCCCAGGGTTAAACACTGAAGCTTTCTTT
>-|TRBJ2-1|TRBD1|TRBV5-4
CASSTKTGGGGGNEQFF
TGTGCCAGCAGCACAAAAACAGGGGGCGGAGGGGGCAATGAGCAGTTCTTC
>-|TRBJ2-2|-|TRBV20-1
CSASGDKNTGELFF
TGCAGTGCTAGCGGCGACAAAAACACCGGGGAGCTGTTTTTT
>-|TRBJ2-1|-|TRBV7-2
CASSLGASLYNEQFF
TGTGCCAGCAGCCTGGGAGCGTCCCTTTACAATGAGCAGTTCTTC